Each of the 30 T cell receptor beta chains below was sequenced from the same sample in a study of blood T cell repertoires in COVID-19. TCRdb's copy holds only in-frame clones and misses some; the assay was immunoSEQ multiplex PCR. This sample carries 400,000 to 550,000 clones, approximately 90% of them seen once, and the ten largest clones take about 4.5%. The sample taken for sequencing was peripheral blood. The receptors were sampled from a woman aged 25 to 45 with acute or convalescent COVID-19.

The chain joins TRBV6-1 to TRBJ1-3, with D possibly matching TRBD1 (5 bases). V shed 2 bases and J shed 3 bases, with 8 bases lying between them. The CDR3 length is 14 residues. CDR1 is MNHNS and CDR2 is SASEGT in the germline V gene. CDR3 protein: CASSEMGGGNTIYF. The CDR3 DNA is TGTGCCAGCAGTGAAATGGGGGGTGGAAACACCATATATTTT.

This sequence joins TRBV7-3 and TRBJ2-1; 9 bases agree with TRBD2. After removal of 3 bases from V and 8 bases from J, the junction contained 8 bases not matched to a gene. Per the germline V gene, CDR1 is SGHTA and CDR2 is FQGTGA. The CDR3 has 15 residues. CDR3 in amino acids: CASSFVAGDWDEQFF. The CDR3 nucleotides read TGTGCCAGCAGCTTTGTAGCGGGGGATTGGGATGAGCAGTTCTTC.

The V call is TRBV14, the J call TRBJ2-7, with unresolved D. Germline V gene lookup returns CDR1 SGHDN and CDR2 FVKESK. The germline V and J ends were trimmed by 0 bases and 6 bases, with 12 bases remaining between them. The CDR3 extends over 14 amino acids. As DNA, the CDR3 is TGTGCCAGCAGCCAAGATGGATGGAGTCTCGAGCAGTACTTC. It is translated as CASSQDGWSLEQYF.

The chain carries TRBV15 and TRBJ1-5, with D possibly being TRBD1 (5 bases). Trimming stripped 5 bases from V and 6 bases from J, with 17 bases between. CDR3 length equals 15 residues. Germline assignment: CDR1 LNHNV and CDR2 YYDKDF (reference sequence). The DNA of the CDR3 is TGTGCCACCAGCCTCCGGGGGGGGAATGTTCAGCCCCAGCATTTT. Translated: CATSLRGGNVQPQHF. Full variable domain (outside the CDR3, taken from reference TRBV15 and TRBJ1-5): DAMVIQNPRYQVTQFGKPVTLSCSQTLNHNVMYWYQQKSSQAPKLLFHYYDKDFNNEADTPDNFQSRRPNTSFCFLDIRSPGLGDTAMYLCATSLRGGNVQPQHFGDGTRLSIL.

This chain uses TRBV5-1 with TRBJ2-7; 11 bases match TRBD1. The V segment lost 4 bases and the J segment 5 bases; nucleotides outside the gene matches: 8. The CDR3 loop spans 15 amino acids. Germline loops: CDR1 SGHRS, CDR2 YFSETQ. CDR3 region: CASSTEGQGGNEQYF. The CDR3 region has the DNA TGCGCCAGCAGCACCGAGGGACAGGGGGGGAACGAGCAGTACTTC.

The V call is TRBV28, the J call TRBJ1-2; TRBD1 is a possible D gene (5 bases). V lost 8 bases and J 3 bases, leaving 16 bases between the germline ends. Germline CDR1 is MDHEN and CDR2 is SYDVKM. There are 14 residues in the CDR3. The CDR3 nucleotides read TGTGCCAGCGCCCCTATGGGGCAGTACTATGGCTACACCTTC. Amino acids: CASAPMGQYYGYTF.

CDR3 amino acids: CATSREQTSAGTQYF. The CDR3, as DNA: TGTGCCACCAGCAGAGAACAAACTAGTGCGGGGACCCAGTACTTC. The chain joins TRBV15 to TRBJ2-5; possible D gene TRBD2, 5 bases. Trimming stripped 0 bases from V and 7 bases from J, with 15 bases between. The CDR3 extends over 15 amino acids. Looked up from germline, CDR1 is LNHNV and CDR2 is YYDKDF (reference sequence).

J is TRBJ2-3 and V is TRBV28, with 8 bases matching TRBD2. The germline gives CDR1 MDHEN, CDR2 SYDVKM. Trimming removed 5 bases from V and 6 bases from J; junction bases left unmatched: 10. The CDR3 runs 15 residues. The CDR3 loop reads CASSAREGVVDTQYF. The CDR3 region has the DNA TGTGCCAGCAGTGCCCGGGAGGGGGTGGTTGATACGCAGTATTTT.

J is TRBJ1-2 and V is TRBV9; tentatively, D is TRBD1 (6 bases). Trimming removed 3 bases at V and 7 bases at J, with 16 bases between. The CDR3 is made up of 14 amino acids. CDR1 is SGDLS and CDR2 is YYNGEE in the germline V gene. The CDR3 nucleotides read TGTGCCAGCAGCGGTGGACGGGGGGCACGTGGCTACACCTTC. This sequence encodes CASSGGRGARGYTF.

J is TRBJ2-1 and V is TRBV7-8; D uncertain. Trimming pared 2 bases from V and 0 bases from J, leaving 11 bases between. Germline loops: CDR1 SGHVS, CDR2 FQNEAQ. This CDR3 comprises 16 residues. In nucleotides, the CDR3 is TGTGCCAGCAGCTTACCAATCCGGAGCTCCTACAATGAGCAGTTCTTC. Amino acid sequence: CASSLPIRSSYNEQFF.

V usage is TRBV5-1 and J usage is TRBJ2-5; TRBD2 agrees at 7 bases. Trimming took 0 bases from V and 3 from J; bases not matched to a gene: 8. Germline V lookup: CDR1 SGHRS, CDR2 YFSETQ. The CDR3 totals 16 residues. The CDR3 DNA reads TGCGCCAGCAGCTTGGGGACGGGGAGCGGGGAAGAGACCCAGTACTTC. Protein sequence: CASSLGTGSGEETQYF.

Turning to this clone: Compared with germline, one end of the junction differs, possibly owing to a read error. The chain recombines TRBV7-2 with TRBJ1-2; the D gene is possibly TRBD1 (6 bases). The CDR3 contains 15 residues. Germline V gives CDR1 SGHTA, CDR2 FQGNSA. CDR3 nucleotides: TGTGCCAGCAGCTTAGACACCCGGGACAAGGCCCGCTATACCTTC. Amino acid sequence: CASSLDTRDKARYTF.

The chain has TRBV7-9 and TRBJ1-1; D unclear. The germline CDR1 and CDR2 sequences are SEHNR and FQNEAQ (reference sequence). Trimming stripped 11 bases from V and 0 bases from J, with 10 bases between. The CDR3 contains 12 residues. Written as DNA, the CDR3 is TGTGCCTGCGAGGGCTTGAACACTGAAGCTTTCTTT. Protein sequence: CACEGLNTEAFF.

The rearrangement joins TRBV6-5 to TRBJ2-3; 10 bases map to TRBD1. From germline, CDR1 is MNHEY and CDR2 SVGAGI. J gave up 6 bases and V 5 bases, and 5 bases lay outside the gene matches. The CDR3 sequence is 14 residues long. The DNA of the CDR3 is TGTGCCAGCAGTAACTTGGACAGGGGGGATACGCAGTATTTT. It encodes CASSNLDRGDTQYF.

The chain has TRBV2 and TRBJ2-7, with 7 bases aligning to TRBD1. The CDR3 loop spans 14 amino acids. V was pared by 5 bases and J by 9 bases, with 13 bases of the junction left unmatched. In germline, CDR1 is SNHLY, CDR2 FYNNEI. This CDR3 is CASSPGTDHVGQYF. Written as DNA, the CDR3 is TGTGCCAGCAGTCCCGGGACAGACCACGTTGGGCAGTACTTC.

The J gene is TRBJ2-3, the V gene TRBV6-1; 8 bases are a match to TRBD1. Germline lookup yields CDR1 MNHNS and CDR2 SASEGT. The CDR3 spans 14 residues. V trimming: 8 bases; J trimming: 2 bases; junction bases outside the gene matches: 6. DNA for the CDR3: TGTGCCAGCTTAACAGGGGGTCCCACAGATACGCAGTATTTT. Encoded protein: CASLTGGPTDTQYF.

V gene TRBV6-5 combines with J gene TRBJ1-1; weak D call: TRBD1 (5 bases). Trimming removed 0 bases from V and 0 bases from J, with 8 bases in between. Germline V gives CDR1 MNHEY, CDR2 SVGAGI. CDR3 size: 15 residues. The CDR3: CASSYSGGLNTEAFF. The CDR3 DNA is TGTGCCAGCAGTTACTCGGGGGGATTGAACACTGAAGCTTTCTTT.

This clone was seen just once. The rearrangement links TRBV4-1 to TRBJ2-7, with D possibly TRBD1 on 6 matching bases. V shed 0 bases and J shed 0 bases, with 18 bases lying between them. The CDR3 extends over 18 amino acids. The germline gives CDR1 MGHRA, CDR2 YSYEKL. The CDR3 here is CASSQDASWTVGSYEQYF. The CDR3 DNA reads TGCGCCAGCAGCCAAGATGCTTCCTGGACAGTCGGCTCCTACGAGCAGTACTTC.

CDR3 sequence reads: CSASSLRRDRRYEQYF. The CDR3, as DNA: TGCAGTGCTAGTAGCCTCCGCCGAGACAGGCGGTACGAGCAGTACTTC. The chain combines TRBV20-1 with TRBJ2-7; D perhaps matches TRBD1 (6 bases). From germline, CDR1 is DFQATT and CDR2 SNEGSKA (reference sequence). The CDR3 has 16 residues. The V end lost 3 bases, the J end lost 4 bases, and 22 bases lay between the germline ends.

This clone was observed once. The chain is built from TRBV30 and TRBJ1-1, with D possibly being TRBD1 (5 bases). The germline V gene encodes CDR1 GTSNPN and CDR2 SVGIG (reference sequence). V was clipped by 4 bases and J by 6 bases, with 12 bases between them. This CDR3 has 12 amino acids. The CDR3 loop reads CAWKGIAAEAFF. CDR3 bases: TGTGCCTGGAAGGGGATAGCGGCTGAAGCTTTCTTT.

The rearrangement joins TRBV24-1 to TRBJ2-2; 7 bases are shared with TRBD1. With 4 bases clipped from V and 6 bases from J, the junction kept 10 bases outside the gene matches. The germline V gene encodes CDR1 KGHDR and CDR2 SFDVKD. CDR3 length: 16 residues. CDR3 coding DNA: TGTGCCACCAGTGACCGACAGGGCGGAAAGGCCGGGGAGCTGTTTTTT. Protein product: CATSDRQGGKAGELFF.

The CDR3 spells CASTPGLPYEQYF. CDR3 DNA: TGTGCCAGCACTCCTGGGCTCCCCTACGAGCAGTACTTC. The rearrangement joins TRBV14 to TRBJ2-7; D is undetermined. CDR1 is SGHDN, CDR2 FVKESK, per germline. This CDR3 has 13 residues. Trimming stripped 7 bases from V and 2 bases from J, with 12 bases between.

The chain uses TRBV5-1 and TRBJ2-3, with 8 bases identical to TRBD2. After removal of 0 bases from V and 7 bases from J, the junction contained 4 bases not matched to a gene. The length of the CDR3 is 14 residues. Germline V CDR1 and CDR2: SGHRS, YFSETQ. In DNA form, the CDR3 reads TGCGCCAGCAGCTTGGCCCTAGCGGGCAATACGCAGTATTTT. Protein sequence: CASSLALAGNTQYF.

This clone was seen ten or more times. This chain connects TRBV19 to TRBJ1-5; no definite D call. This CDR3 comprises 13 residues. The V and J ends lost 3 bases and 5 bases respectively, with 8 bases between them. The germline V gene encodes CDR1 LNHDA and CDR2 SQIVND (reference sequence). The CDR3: CASSISLDQPQHF. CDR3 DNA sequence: TGTGCCAGTAGTATTTCCCTTGATCAGCCCCAGCATTTT.

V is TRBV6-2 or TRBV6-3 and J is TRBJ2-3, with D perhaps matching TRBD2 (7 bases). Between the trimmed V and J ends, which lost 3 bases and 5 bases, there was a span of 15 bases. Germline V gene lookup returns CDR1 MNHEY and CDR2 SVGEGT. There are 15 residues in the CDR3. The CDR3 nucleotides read TGTGCCAGCAGTTATTGGGGGGGCCATAGAGATACGCAGTATTTT. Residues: CASSYWGGHRDTQYF.

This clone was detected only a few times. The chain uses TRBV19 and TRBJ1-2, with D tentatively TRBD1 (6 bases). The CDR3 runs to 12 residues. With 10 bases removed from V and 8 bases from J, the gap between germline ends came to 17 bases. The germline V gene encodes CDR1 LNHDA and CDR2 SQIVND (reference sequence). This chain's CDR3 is CATMTGLNGYTF. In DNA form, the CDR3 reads TGTGCCACCATGACAGGATTAAACGGCTACACCTTC.

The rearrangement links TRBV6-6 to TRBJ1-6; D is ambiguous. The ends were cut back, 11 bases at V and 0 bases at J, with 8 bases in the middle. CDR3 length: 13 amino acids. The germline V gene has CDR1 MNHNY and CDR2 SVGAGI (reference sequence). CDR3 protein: CAAGSSYNSPLHF. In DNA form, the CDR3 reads TGTGCCGCGGGGAGCTCCTATAATTCACCCCTCCACTTT.

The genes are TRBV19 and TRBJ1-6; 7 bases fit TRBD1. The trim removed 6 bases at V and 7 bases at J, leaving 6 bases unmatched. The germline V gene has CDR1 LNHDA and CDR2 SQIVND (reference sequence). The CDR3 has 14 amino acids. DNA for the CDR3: TGTGCCAGTAGCCCGGGACAGATAAATTCACCCCTCCACTTT. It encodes CASSPGQINSPLHF.

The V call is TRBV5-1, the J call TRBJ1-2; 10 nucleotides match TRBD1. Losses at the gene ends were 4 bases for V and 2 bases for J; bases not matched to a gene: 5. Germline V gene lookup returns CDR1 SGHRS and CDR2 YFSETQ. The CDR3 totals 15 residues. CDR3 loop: CASSPSDRGNYGYTF. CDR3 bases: TGCGCCAGCAGCCCCTCGGACAGGGGGAACTATGGCTACACCTTC.

CDR3 sequence reads: CASSGRSGVTGELFF. CDR3 sequence (DNA): TGTGCCAGCAGCGGCCGTAGCGGGGTAACCGGGGAGCTGTTTTTT. The V gene is TRBV7-9, the J gene TRBJ2-2, with 8 nucleotides matching TRBD2. V lost 5 bases, J lost 5 bases, and 7 bases stayed unmatched. The CDR3 length is 15 residues. Germline V gene data show CDR1 as SEHNR and CDR2 as FQNEAQ (reference sequence).